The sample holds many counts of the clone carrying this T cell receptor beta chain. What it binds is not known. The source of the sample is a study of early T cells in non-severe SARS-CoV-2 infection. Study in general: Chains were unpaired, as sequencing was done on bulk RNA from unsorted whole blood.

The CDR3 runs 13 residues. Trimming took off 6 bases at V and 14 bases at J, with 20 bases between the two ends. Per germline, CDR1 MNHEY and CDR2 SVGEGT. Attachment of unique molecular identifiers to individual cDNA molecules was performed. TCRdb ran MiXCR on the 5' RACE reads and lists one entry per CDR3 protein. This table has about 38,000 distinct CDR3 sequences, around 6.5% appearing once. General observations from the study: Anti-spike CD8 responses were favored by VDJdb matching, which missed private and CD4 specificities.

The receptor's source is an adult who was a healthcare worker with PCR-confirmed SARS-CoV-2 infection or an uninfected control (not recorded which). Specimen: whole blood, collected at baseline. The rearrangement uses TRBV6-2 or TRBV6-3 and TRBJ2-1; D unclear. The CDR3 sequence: CASRPGLPRQEFF. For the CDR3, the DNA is TGTGCCAGCAGACCTGGTCTTCCTAGGCAAGAGTTCTTC.